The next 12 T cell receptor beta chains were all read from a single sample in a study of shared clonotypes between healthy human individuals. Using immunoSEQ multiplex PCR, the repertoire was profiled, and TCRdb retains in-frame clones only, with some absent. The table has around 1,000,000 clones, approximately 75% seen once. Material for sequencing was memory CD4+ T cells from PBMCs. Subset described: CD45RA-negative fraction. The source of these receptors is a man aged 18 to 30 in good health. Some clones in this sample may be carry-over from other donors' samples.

For the CDR3, the DNA is TGTGCCAGCTTGGGAGTAATCACCGGGGAGCTGTTTTTT. As protein: CASLGVITGELFF. The chain has TRBV6-1 and TRBJ2-2, with D perhaps matching TRBD2 (5 bases). Germline-derived CDR1 and CDR2 are MNHNS and SASEGT. This CDR3 region has 13 residues. V was cut by 8 bases and J by 4 bases, with 11 bases left in between.

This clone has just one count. For the CDR3, the DNA is TGTGCCAGCAGCCGACAGGGCGTAGGTCAGCCCCAGCATTTT. It specifies CASSRQGVGQPQHF. The chain combines TRBV7-2 with TRBJ1-5; 7 bases fit TRBD1. V lost 5 bases to trimming and J lost 6 bases; unmatched junction nucleotides: 7. Germline CDR1 SGHTA, CDR2 FQGNSA. The CDR3 sequence is 14 residues long.

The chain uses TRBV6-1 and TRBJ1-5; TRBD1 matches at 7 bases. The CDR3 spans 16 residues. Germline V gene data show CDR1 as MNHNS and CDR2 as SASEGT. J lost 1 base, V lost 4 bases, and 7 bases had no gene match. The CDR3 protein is CASSVEVTGSNQPQHF. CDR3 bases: TGTGCCAGCAGTGTGGAGGTGACAGGGAGCAATCAGCCCCAGCATTTT.

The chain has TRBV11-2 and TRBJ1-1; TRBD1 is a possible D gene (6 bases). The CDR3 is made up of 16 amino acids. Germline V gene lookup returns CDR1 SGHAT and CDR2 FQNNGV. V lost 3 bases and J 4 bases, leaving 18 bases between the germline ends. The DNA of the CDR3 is TGTGCCAGCAGCTTTGGGGTAGGGGGGCTGGTCACTGAAGCTTTCTTT. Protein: CASSFGVGGLVTEAFF.

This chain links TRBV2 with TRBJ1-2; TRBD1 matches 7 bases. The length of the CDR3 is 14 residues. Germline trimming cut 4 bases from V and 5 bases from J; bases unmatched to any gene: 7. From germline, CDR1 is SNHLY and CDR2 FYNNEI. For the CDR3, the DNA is TGTGCCAGCAGTGGGGACAGTGCGGCGTATGGCTACACCTTC. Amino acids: CASSGDSAAYGYTF. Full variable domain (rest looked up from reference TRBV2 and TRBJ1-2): EPEVTQTPSHQVTQMGQEVILRCVPISNHLYFYWYRQILGQKVEFLVSFYNNEISEKSEIFDDQFSVERPDGSNFTLKIRSTKLEDSAMYFCASSGDSAAYGYTFGSGTRLTVV.

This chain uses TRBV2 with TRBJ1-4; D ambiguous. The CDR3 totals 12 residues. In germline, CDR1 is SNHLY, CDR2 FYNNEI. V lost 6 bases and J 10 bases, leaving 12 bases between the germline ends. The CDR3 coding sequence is TGTGCCAGCAGCCAGGACGTAGGAAAACTGTTTTTT. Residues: CASSQDVGKLFF. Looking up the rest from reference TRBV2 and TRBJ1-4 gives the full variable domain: EPEVTQTPSHQVTQMGQEVILRCVPISNHLYFYWYRQILGQKVEFLVSFYNNEISEKSEIFDDQFSVERPDGSNFTLKIRSTKLEDSAMYFCASSQDVGKLFFGSGTQLSVL.

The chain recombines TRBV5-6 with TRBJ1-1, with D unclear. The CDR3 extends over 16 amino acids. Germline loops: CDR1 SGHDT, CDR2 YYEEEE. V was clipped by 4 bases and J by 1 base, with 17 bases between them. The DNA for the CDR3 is TGTGCCAGCAGCGGTCAGGACCGCCTAGAGAACACTGAAGCTTTCTTT. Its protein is CASSGQDRLENTEAFF.

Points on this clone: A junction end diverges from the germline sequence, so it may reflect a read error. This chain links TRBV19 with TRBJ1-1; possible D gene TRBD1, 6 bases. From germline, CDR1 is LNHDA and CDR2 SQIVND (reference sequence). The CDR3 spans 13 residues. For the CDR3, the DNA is TGTGCCACTACCCCCTTGGTGGGGGCGTTGGCTCTCTTT. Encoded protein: CATTPLVGALALF. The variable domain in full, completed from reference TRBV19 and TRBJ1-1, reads DGGITQSPKYLFRKEGQNVTLSCEQNLNHDAMYWYRQDPGQGLRLIYYSQIVNDFQKGDIAEGYSVSREKKESFPLTVTSAQKNPTAFYLCATTPLVGALALFGQGTRLTVV.

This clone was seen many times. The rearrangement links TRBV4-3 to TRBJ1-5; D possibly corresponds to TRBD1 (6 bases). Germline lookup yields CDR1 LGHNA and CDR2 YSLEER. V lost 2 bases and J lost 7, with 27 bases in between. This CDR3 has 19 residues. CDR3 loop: CASSQREFGGASLEQPQHF. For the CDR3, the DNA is TGCGCCAGCAGCCAAAGGGAATTCGGGGGGGCGAGTCTAGAACAGCCCCAGCATTTT.

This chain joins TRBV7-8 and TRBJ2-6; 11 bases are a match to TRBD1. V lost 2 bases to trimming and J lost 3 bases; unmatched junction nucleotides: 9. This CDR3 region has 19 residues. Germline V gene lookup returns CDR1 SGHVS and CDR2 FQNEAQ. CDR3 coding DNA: TGTGCCAGCAGCTTACGGGACAGGGGGTTTAGTTTTGGGGCCAACGTCCTGACTTTC. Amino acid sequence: CASSLRDRGFSFGANVLTF.

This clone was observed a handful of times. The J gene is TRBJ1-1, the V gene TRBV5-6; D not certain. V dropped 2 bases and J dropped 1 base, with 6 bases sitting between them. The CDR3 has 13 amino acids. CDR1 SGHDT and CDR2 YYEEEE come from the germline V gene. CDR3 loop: CASSFWPNTEAFF. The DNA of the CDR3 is TGTGCCAGCAGCTTCTGGCCGAACACTGAAGCTTTCTTT.

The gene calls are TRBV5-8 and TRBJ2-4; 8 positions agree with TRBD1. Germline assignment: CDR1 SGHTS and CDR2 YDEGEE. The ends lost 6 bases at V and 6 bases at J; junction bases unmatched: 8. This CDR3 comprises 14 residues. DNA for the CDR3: TGTGCCAGCAAAGGTCAGGGGGCCGGAAACATTCAGTACTTC. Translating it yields CASKGQGAGNIQYF.